This T cell receptor (beta chain) derives from a study of cytomegalovirus exposure and HLA in healthy donors. Comments on this clone: Its antigen is undetermined.

This CDR3 is built from 15 residues. Germline V CDR1 and CDR2: SGHNT, YYREEE (reference sequence). PCR primers comprised 60 Vbeta and 13 Jbeta primers. Some clones are missing from TCRdb's copy, which holds only in-frame ones; the method was immunoSEQ multiplex PCR. The table records 140,000 to 150,000 clones, around 72% of them present only once. Points from the study as a whole: The records held CMV serostatus as the only immune exposure information. Some V segments, including TRBV6-2 and TRBV6-3, were excluded as indistinguishable.

This sequence was found in a man in his forties or fifties in good health and CMV-seronegative. The gene calls are TRBV5-4 and TRBJ2-5; 11 bases line up with TRBD2. TRBJ2-7 matches the DNA end more closely, so the J call is doubtful. Source material: PBMCs. CDR3 sequence (DNA): TGTGCCAGCAGCGGAATAGCGGGGGGGATCTACGAGCAGTACTTC. Its translation is CASSGIAGGIYEQYF.